This is a list of T cell receptor beta chains from one sample in a study of shared clonotypes between healthy human individuals. TCRdb's table, derived via immunoSEQ multiplex PCR, lists solely in-frame clones and lacks some. The data show about 1,900,000 clones, about 94% seen once. The sequenced material came from naive CD8+ T cells sorted from blood. The receptors were sampled from a man aged 18 to 30 in good health. Both conserved end residues are trimmed from each CDR3.

J: TRBJ2-7
V: TRBV4-3
length: 13
CDR3: ASSQDLGGLYEQY

J: TRBJ1-3
V: TRBV9
length: 11
CDR3: ASSVEGFDTIY

J: TRBJ2-3
V: TRBV6-5
length: 11
CDR3: ASSYVISDTQY

J: TRBJ1-4
V: TRBV7-8
length: 12
CDR3: ASSIDRGYEKLF

J: TRBJ2-2
V: TRBV25-1
length: 16
CDR3: ASSDPSLAGVNTGELF

J: TRBJ2-3
V: TRBV6-5
length: 13
CDR3: ASSYGIKSADTQY

J: TRBJ1-6
V: TRBV27
length: 14
CDR3: ASRSGSYSYNSPLH

J: TRBJ2-5
V: TRBV28
length: 13
CDR3: ASSSWAANQETQY

J: TRBJ1-1
V: TRBV4-1
length: 12
CDR3: ASSDLQGASEAF

J: TRBJ2-1
V: TRBV19
length: 14
CDR3: ASCPYEPSGYNEQF

J: TRBJ1-1
V: TRBV7-6
length: 13
CDR3: ASSLARGLNTEAF

J: TRBJ1-1
V: TRBV4-2
length: 13
CDR3: ASSPRTGSDTEAF

J: TRBJ2-1
V: TRBV5-1
length: 14
CDR3: ASSLDPGLANNEQF

J: TRBJ2-5
V: TRBV13
length: 14
CDR3: ASSLRIAGNQETQY

J: TRBJ1-1
V: TRBV6-1
length: 12
CDR3: ASSEAWGDGEAF

J: TRBJ2-1
V: TRBV5-1
length: 11
CDR3: ASSLVPDNEQF

J: TRBJ2-1
V: TRBV28
length: 9
CDR3: ASSWVNEQF

J: TRBJ2-1
V: TRBV5-6
length: 14
CDR3: ASSLIAGGAYNEQF

J: TRBJ2-3
V: TRBV6-5
length: 11
CDR3: ASSPGPEDTQY

J: TRBJ1-4
V: TRBV5-1
length: 13
CDR3: ASSSWTGRDEKLF

J: TRBJ2-3
V: TRBV6-1
length: 12
CDR3: AARGQFGSDTQY

J: TRBJ1-2
V: TRBV25-1
length: 12
CDR3: ASSEWGGTYGYT

J: TRBJ2-3
V: TRBV27
length: 13
CDR3: ASSLPGLDTDTQY

J: TRBJ1-1
V: TRBV29-1
length: 12
CDR3: SVEAGTVNTEAF

J: TRBJ1-4
V: TRBV6-1
length: 13
CDR3: ASTGRGSSNEKLF

J: TRBJ2-5
V: TRBV4-2
length: 14
CDR3: ASSLLPGQGGETQY

J: TRBJ2-7
V: TRBV27
length: 12
CDR3: ASSSYMGGYEQY

J: TRBJ2-7
V: TRBV2
length: 13
CDR3: ASSRWTNGAYEQY

J: TRBJ2-1
V: TRBV27
length: 15
CDR3: ASSLFPPGGPYNEQF

J: TRBJ2-7
V: TRBV27
length: 11
CDR3: ASRPTGAYEQY

J: TRBJ1-4
V: TRBV28
length: 13
CDR3: ASSSQQGAGEKLF

J: TRBJ2-7
V: TRBV10-3
length: 11
CDR3: ALGGTGTYEQY

J: TRBJ2-1
V: TRBV27
length: 12
CDR3: ASGLGSSYNEQF

J: TRBJ2-2
V: TRBV28
length: 16
CDR3: ASSSGVGQSRNTGELF

J: TRBJ2-7
V: TRBV19
length: 13
CDR3: ASSAGLAGDYEQY

J: TRBJ1-5
V: TRBV5-6
length: 15
CDR3: ASSLWVTGYSNQPQH

J: TRBJ2-2
V: TRBV18
length: 11
CDR3: ASSRETVGELF

J: TRBJ1-1
V: TRBV19
length: 10
CDR3: ASSGGRLEAF

J: TRBJ2-4
V: TRBV9
length: 13
CDR3: ASSPPTGNENIQY

J: TRBJ2-3
V: TRBV9
length: 13
CDR3: ASSALAGRSPQQY

J: TRBJ1-2
V: TRBV7-9
length: 12
CDR3: ASSLGGGSSGYT

J: TRBJ2-2
V: TRBV7-9
length: 15
CDR3: ASSTNSGTANTGELF

J: TRBJ1-2
V: TRBV7-9
length: 14
CDR3: ASSLYDTRLNYGYT

J: TRBJ2-3
V: TRBV4-3
length: 13
CDR3: ASSQERSVADTQY

J: TRBJ2-7
V: TRBV6-1
length: 12
CDR3: ASIEKTGPNEQY

J: TRBJ2-7
V: TRBV27
length: 14
CDR3: ASSPNPGTVSYEQY

J: TRBJ2-1
V: TRBV7-9
length: 15
CDR3: ASSQSGGTGYYNEQF

J: TRBJ2-1
V: TRBV5-1
length: 13
CDR3: ASSLGQGKRNEQF

J: TRBJ1-4
V: TRBV4-1
length: 10
CDR3: ASSQTNEKLF

J: TRBJ1-2
V: TRBV5-4
length: 11
CDR3: ASSSRQSYGYT

J: TRBJ2-2
V: TRBV19
length: 13
CDR3: ASTQGTGVTGELF

J: TRBJ2-7
V: TRBV4-1
length: 14
CDR3: ASSQTGLADTYEQY

J: TRBJ2-5
V: TRBV6-5
length: 13
CDR3: ASSLLAGRWETQY

J: TRBJ2-5
V: TRBV7-6
length: 12
CDR3: ASSLGPRGETQY